These 19 T cell receptor beta chains share one sample of origin, sequenced in a study of cytomegalovirus exposure and HLA in healthy donors. PCR used 60 Vbeta primers and 13 Jbeta primers. The repertoire was sequenced with immunoSEQ multiplex PCR; TCRdb's copy has only in-frame clones and lacks some. The sample contains tens of thousands of clones, roughly 78% of which appear only once. The material sequenced was PBMCs. These receptors all stem from a middle-aged man in good health and CMV-seronegative.

Notes on this clone: The junction does not match germline at one end; this may be a read error. The sample carries other DNA sequences with the same CDR3. The genes are TRBV11-2 and TRBJ2-2, with D perhaps TRBD2 (5 bases). Germline CDR1 reads SGHAT; CDR2 reads FQNNGV. The CDR3 contains 15 residues. DNA for the CDR3: TGTGCCAGCAGCTTCGAGGGCTCGAACACTGGGGAGCTGTTTTTT. Translation: CASSFEGSNTGELFF. The variable domain in full, completed from reference TRBV11-2 and TRBJ2-2, reads EAGVAQSPRYKIIEKRQSVAFWCNPISGHATLYWYQQILGQGPKLLIQFQNNGVVDDSQLPKDRFSAERLKGVDSTLKIQPAKLEDSAVYLCASSFEGSNTGELFFGEGSRLTVL.

The chain employs TRBV10-1 and TRBJ2-3; 8 nucleotides align to TRBD2. This CDR3 is built from 15 residues. In germline, CDR1 is WNHNN, CDR2 SYGVQD (reference sequence). With V trimmed by 3 bases and J by 1 base, 3 bases remained unmatched. CDR3 bases: TGCGCCAGCAGTGAACGGCGGGGGGGCACAGATACGCAGTATTTT. This codes for CASSERRGGTDTQYF.

This chain joins TRBV5-1 and TRBJ2-1; tentative D call: TRBD2 (6 bases). V dropped 0 bases and J dropped 2 bases, with 9 bases sitting between them. Per the germline V gene, CDR1 is SGHRS and CDR2 is YFSETQ. The CDR3 length is 15 residues. CDR3 DNA: TGCGCCAGCAGCTTGGTGGGGGGAGCCTACAATGAGCAGTTCTTC. This encodes CASSLVGGAYNEQFF.

This CDR3 is CASSPTSGLSYEQYF. The DNA of the CDR3 is TGTGCCAGCTCTCCCACTAGCGGGCTTTCCTACGAGCAGTACTTC. V is TRBV18 and J is TRBJ2-7, with 9 bases aligning to TRBD2. J lost 1 base, V lost 6 bases, and 7 bases had no gene match. This CDR3 is 15 amino acids long. CDR1 and CDR2 (germline): KGHSH, LQKENI.

This clone was observed once. The V gene is TRBV27, the J gene TRBJ1-2; TRBD1 is a possible D gene (5 bases). CDR3 length: 13 amino acids. CDR1 and CDR2 (germline): MNHEY, SMNVEV (reference sequence). The V end lost 6 bases, the J end lost 4 bases, and 12 bases lay between the germline ends. CDR3 bases: TGTGCCAGCAGGGGAGGGGAGGTCTATGGCTACACCTTC. It yields the protein CASRGGEVYGYTF.

The chain couples TRBV18 to TRBJ2-7; D unresolved. CDR1 is KGHSH, CDR2 LQKENI, per germline. V shed 3 bases and J shed 2 bases, with 11 bases lying between them. CDR3 length: 14 amino acids. CDR3 nucleotides: TGTGCCAGCTCACCGGGCAGGCGTACCTACGAGCAGTACTTC. It translates to CASSPGRRTYEQYF.

CDR3 coding DNA: TGTGCCAGCAGCTTGCAGAGGGGAGGGGCTAACGAGCAGTTCTTC. It translates to CASSLQRGGANEQFF. The chain joins TRBV5-4 to TRBJ2-1; 7 bases match TRBD2. This CDR3 has 15 residues. CDR1 is SGHNT and CDR2 is YYREEE in the germline V gene (reference sequence). V was pared by 1 base and J by 10 bases, with 11 bases of the junction left unmatched. The full variable domain, rest sourced from reference TRBV5-4 and TRBJ2-1, is ETGVTQSPTHLIKTRGQQVTLRCSSQSGHNTVSWYQQALGQGPQFIFQYYREEENGRGNFPPRFSGLQFPNYSSELNVNALELDDSALYLCASSLQRGGANEQFFGPGTRLTVL.

This sequence joins TRBV19 and TRBJ2-5; possible D gene TRBD1, 5 bases. V shed 3 bases and J shed 1 base, with 9 bases lying between them. This CDR3 spans 14 amino acids. Germline V lookup: CDR1 LNHDA, CDR2 SQIVND (reference sequence). CDR3 amino acids: CASSIVRGQETQYF. The DNA of the CDR3 is TGTGCCAGTAGTATTGTAAGGGGCCAAGAGACCCAGTACTTC.

Of note for this clone: Relative to the germline gene, one junction end is altered; a read error may explain this. The chain couples TRBV7-9 to TRBJ2-1; TRBD1 aligns across 11 bases. The CDR3 is made up of 19 amino acids. Germline V lookup: CDR1 SEHNR, CDR2 FQNEAQ (reference sequence). CDR3 sequence reads: CSSSLSPRAGTGGVNEQFF. In DNA, the CDR3 is TGTTCCAGCAGCTTATCGCCACGGGCCGGGACAGGGGGGGTCAATGAGCAGTTCTTC.

This clone has a single count. The chain carries TRBV7-2 and TRBJ2-1, with 8 bases that match TRBD2. The V gene's germline CDR1 is SGHTA and CDR2 FQGNSA. The V segment lost 1 base and the J segment 4 bases; nucleotides outside the gene matches: 6. The CDR3 is 16 amino acids. CDR3 in amino acids: CASSLEGRGVYNEQFF. Written as DNA, the CDR3 is TGTGCCAGCAGCTTAGAGGGGCGGGGGGTTTACAATGAGCAGTTCTTC.

This clone was recorded a few times. The chain has TRBV6-1 and TRBJ1-4; 10 positions match TRBD1. Trimming at V came to 0 bases and at J to 7 bases, leaving 2 bases not matched to a gene. The CDR3 covers 15 residues. CDR1 MNHNS and CDR2 SASEGT come from the germline V gene. The CDR3 reads CASSEAGTGAEKLFF. The CDR3 DNA follows: TGTGCCAGCAGTGAAGCCGGGACAGGGGCTGAAAAACTGTTTTTT.

This clone was found once. This chain joins TRBV5-1 and TRBJ2-7; D gene unclear. The germline gives CDR1 SGHRS, CDR2 YFSETQ. V lost 4 bases, J lost 1 base, and 15 bases lay in between. The CDR3 is 15 amino acids. The CDR3, as DNA: TGCGCCAGCAGCGATACAAATCAACGATCCTACGAGCAGTACTTC. This sequence encodes CASSDTNQRSYEQYF.

The chain joins TRBV2 to TRBJ1-1; D is ambiguous. V was shortened by 6 bases and J by 5 bases, with 16 bases between the two germline ends. The V gene's germline CDR1 is SNHLY and CDR2 FYNNEI. The CDR3 covers 14 residues. The CDR3 protein is CASSIGSRRTEAFF. Here the CDR3 DNA reads TGTGCCAGCAGCATAGGATCTCGGAGGACTGAAGCTTTCTTT.

The chain joins TRBV11-2 to TRBJ2-3; 12 bases line up with TRBD2. Germline CDR1 is SGHAT and CDR2 is FQNNGV. Trimming cost V 0 bases and J 2 bases; bases outside gene matches: 9. CDR3 length equals 19 residues. The DNA of the CDR3 is TGTGCCAGCAGCTTAGATCGGCCTAGCGGGAGGGCCTCCACAGATACGCAGTATTTT. Protein: CASSLDRPSGRASTDTQYF.

As to this clone: The sample has other DNA sequences that encode this CDR3 too. The chain carries TRBV5-4 and TRBJ2-3, with 9 bases that match TRBD1. The CDR3 consists of 13 residues. Germline V gene lookup returns CDR1 SGHNT and CDR2 YYREEE (reference sequence). V trimming: 4 bases; J trimming: 5 bases; junction bases outside the gene matches: 2. The CDR3 DNA follows: TGTGCCAGCAGCCTGGACAGGGGAGATACGCAGTATTTT. Translation gives CASSLDRGDTQYF.

The chain employs TRBV28 and TRBJ2-7; weak D call: TRBD1 (6 bases). CDR3 length equals 14 residues. The germline V and J ends were trimmed by 7 bases and 2 bases, with 15 bases remaining between them. Germline CDR1 and CDR2: MDHEN and SYDVKM. The CDR3 DNA is TGTGCCAGCAACTCTCTGAACAGGGCCTACGAGCAGTACTTC. Its protein is CASNSLNRAYEQYF.

The table lists this clone with a count of one. J is TRBJ1-2 and V is TRBV15; D is undetermined. CDR3 length equals 13 residues. The germline gives CDR1 LNHNV, CDR2 YYDKDF (reference sequence). V lost 6 bases, J lost 0 bases, and 8 bases lay in between. CDR3 loop: CATSSLPNYGYTF. DNA for the CDR3: TGTGCCACCAGTAGCCTACCTAACTATGGCTACACCTTC.

This chain joins TRBV6-5 and TRBJ2-1; 14 bases agree with TRBD2. The CDR3 runs 16 residues. J lost 12 bases, V lost 0 bases, and 7 bases had no gene match. Per the germline V gene, CDR1 is MNHEY and CDR2 is SVGAGI. CDR3 residues: CASSYSSGLAGVGQFF. The CDR3 DNA sequence: TGTGCCAGCAGTTACTCTTCGGGACTAGCGGGAGTGGGGCAGTTCTTC.

The chain links TRBV27 to TRBJ2-6, with D maybe TRBD1 (6 bases). The CDR3 is 16 residues long. The germline gives CDR1 MNHEY, CDR2 SMNVEV (reference sequence). Trimming shortened V by 5 bases and J by 2 bases, and 13 bases separated the two germline ends. The CDR3 sequence is CASSIQTGTGANVLTF. Written as DNA, the CDR3 is TGTGCCAGCAGTATCCAAACAGGGACTGGGGCCAACGTCCTGACTTTC.